This T cell receptor beta chain emerged from a study of cytomegalovirus exposure and HLA in healthy donors. Study background: Membership in the Caucasian-associated ancestry cluster was found for around four fifths of 350 to 450 genotyped donors.

V lost 3 bases to trimming and J lost 2 bases; unmatched junction nucleotides: 3. CDR3 length: 16 residues. Germline lookup yields CDR1 SGDLS and CDR2 YYNGEE. Study results and caveats: In a later analysis, TCR beta V- and J-gene trimming was associated with a missense DCLRE1C variant. Roughly uniform depth of sequencing across donors was assumed in presence/absence analyses.

PCR used 60 Vbeta primers and 13 Jbeta primers. Authors' data handling: As a later analysis found, there were 78 million or so unique TCR beta chains, of which roughly 11 million were shared. Sequencing used immunoSEQ multiplex PCR; TCRdb keeps in-frame clones, though not all of them. For V, J and clone size, that table is used; D and trimming come from the DNA. This sample has about 110,000 clones, with 73% found just once. To note about this clone: Antigen specificity is unknown.

This sequence originates from a man aged 35 to 55 in good health and CMV-seronegative. Sequenced input: PBMCs. The chain employs TRBV9 and TRBJ2-2, with TRBD1 matching 11 bases. The CDR3 region is CASSAWTGGNTGELFF. Here the CDR3 DNA reads TGTGCCAGCAGCGCCTGGACAGGGGGCAACACCGGGGAGCTGTTTTTT.